Shown below are 28 T cell receptor beta chains from a single sample sequenced in a study of T cell changes during pregnancy in multiple sclerosis (dated by TCRdb to between 2018 and 2020). To prepare the library, the immunoSEQ multiplex PCR assay was applied. TCRdb obtained this table from immuneACCESS and retained in-frame rearrangements with V and J assigned. These tables miss some clones; where compared with another copy, unresolved V genes account for less than half of the shortfall, and the remainder is unexplained. For this sample there are 100,000 or so clones; 85% to 95% appear just once. More than 0.95% of the sample belongs to the ten largest clones. The starting material was peripheral blood, obtained in the second trimester of pregnancy. The receptors shown here come from a female donor with multiple sclerosis, enrolled in a pregnancy study.

J is TRBJ2-1 and V is TRBV28; D possibly corresponds to TRBD1 (6 bases). Trimming cost V 4 bases and J 2 bases, with 15 bases left between them. The germline CDR1 and CDR2 sequences are MDHEN and SYDVKM. The CDR3 loop spans 16 amino acids. CDR3 loop: CASSSPRGAPYNEQFF. The CDR3 DNA is TGTGCCAGCAGTTCCCCCAGGGGAGCCCCCTACAATGAGCAGTTCTTC.

The V gene is TRBV6-1, the J gene TRBJ2-7, with 8 nucleotides matching TRBD1. The CDR3 runs to 15 residues. Germline CDR1 and CDR2: MNHNS and SASEGT. V lost 0 bases to trimming and J lost 2 bases; unmatched junction nucleotides: 3. CDR3 in DNA: TGTGCCAGCAGTGAAGCGACGGGACAGGCCTACGAGCAGTACTTC. Protein: CASSEATGQAYEQYF.

The chain links TRBV7-2 to TRBJ2-5; 7 nucleotides match TRBD1. The J segment lost 7 bases and the V segment lost 5 bases, leaving 13 bases of the junction unmatched. This CDR3 has 15 amino acids. The germline V gene has CDR1 SGHTA and CDR2 FQGNSA. The DNA for the CDR3 is TGTGCCAGCAGCCGACTGACAGGGAAAGGGGCGACCCAGTACTTC. This translates into CASSRLTGKGATQYF.

The gene calls are TRBV7-2 and TRBJ2-1, with TRBD2 matching 10 bases. The V gene's germline CDR1 is SGHTA and CDR2 FQGNSA. The CDR3 runs to 13 residues. J gave up 10 bases and V 5 bases, and 5 bases lay outside the gene matches. The CDR3 sequence is CASSGLAVGEQFF. CDR3 nucleotides: TGTGCCAGCAGCGGACTAGCGGTAGGGGAGCAGTTCTTC.

This clone showed up just once. The chain links TRBV7-9 to TRBJ2-6; D not resolved. The CDR3 consists of 16 residues. From germline, CDR1 is SEHNR and CDR2 FQNEAQ (reference sequence). V lost 2 bases, J lost 0 bases, and 8 bases lay in between. The CDR3 loop reads CASSLSGLSGANVLTF. CDR3 nucleotide sequence: TGTGCCAGCAGCTTATCTGGCCTCTCTGGGGCCAACGTCCTGACTTTC.

The chain recombines TRBV2 with TRBJ1-4; D gene ambiguous. Germline V gene sequence: CDR1 SNHLY, CDR2 FYNNEI. V was clipped by 7 bases and J by 3 bases, with 12 bases between them. There are 14 residues in the CDR3. The CDR3 here is CASKRNWANEKLFF. The CDR3 nucleotides are TGTGCCAGCAAGCGGAACTGGGCTAATGAAAAACTGTTTTTT.

This chain connects TRBV27 to TRBJ2-3, with unresolved D. V was pared by 7 bases and J by 0 bases, with 8 bases between. CDR1 and CDR2 (germline): MNHEY, SMNVEV (reference sequence). This CDR3 has 13 residues. The CDR3 spells CASTGDSTDTQYF. CDR3 nucleotide sequence: TGTGCCAGCACAGGCGATAGCACAGATACGCAGTATTTT.

The gene calls are TRBV5-1 and TRBJ1-4, with TRBD1 as a possible D gene (6 bases). The CDR3 consists of 13 residues. The V and J ends lost 7 bases and 8 bases respectively, with 15 bases between them. CDR1 is SGHRS and CDR2 is YFSETQ in the germline V gene. CDR3 residues: CASALGAREKLFF. The CDR3 bases are TGCGCCAGCGCCCTGGGGGCGCGGGAAAAACTGTTTTTT.

The chain is built from TRBV9 and TRBJ2-5; D gene uncertain. V shed 0 bases and J shed 1 base, with 13 bases lying between them. Germline V gives CDR1 SGDLS, CDR2 YYNGEE. The CDR3 is 16 residues long. The CDR3 here is CASSVEAESSQETQYF. The CDR3 DNA is TGTGCCAGCAGCGTAGAGGCGGAGAGCTCCCAAGAGACCCAGTACTTC.

The chain has TRBV5-4 and TRBJ1-2, with 8 nucleotides matching TRBD1. Trimming at V came to 0 bases and at J to 1 base, leaving 2 bases not matched to a gene. The germline gives CDR1 SGHNT, CDR2 YYREEE (reference sequence). CDR3 size: 15 residues. CDR3 residues: CASSLGQGINYGYTF. In nucleotides, the CDR3 is TGTGCCAGCAGCTTGGGACAGGGGATTAACTATGGCTACACCTTC.

V and J are TRBV5-5 and TRBJ2-7, with 10 bases that match TRBD2. This CDR3 spans 19 amino acids. Losses at the gene ends were 0 bases for V and 0 bases for J; bases not matched to a gene: 12. The V gene's germline CDR1 is SGHKS and CDR2 YYEKEE (reference sequence). In DNA form, the CDR3 reads TGTGCCAGCAGCTTGGCCGTCAGAACTAGCGGGGCCATCTCCTACGAGCAGTACTTC. Protein sequence: CASSLAVRTSGAISYEQYF. The variable domain in full, completed from reference TRBV5-5 and TRBJ2-7, reads DAGVTQSPTHLIKTRGQQVTLRCSPISGHKSVSWYQQVLGQGPQFIFQYYEKEERGRGNFPDRFSARQFPNYSSELNVNALLLGDSALYLCASSLAVRTSGAISYEQYFGPGTRLTVT.

This rearrangement joins TRBV4-1 to TRBJ2-1; TRBD2 aligns across 14 bases. The CDR3 consists of 18 residues. Losses at the gene ends were 3 bases for V and 2 bases for J; bases not matched to a gene: 6. The germline CDR1 and CDR2 sequences are MGHRA and YSYEKL. In DNA, the CDR3 is TGCGCCAGCAGCCAGTGGACTAGCGGGAGGCAGCCCTACAATGAGCAGTTCTTC. This encodes CASSQWTSGRQPYNEQFF.

The rearrangement joins TRBV6-5 to TRBJ1-1; possibly TRBD1 for D (6 bases). This CDR3 has 14 residues. Germline V gene data show CDR1 as MNHEY and CDR2 as SVGAGI. V dropped 6 bases and J dropped 5 bases, with 16 bases sitting between them. CDR3 in DNA: TGTGCCAGCAGCACCGACAGGACCTCTACTGAAGCTTTCTTT. It is translated as CASSTDRTSTEAFF.

This rearrangement joins TRBV19 to TRBJ1-4, with 9 bases fitting TRBD1. The CDR3 runs 14 residues. Germline V lookup: CDR1 LNHDA, CDR2 SQIVND (reference sequence). The trim removed 10 bases at V and 8 bases at J, leaving 11 bases unmatched. CDR3 region: CATSLDRGKEKLFF. The CDR3 DNA is TGTGCCACCAGCCTCGACAGGGGGAAGGAAAAACTGTTTTTT.

The V call is TRBV18, the J call TRBJ2-3; 14 positions match TRBD2. V gave up 2 bases and J gave up 3 bases; unmatched junction bases: 7. The germline V gene encodes CDR1 KGHSH and CDR2 LQKENI. The CDR3 covers 18 residues. The CDR3 loop reads CASSPYGTSGRLTDTQYF. CDR3 nucleotide sequence: TGTGCCAGCTCACCATATGGGACTAGCGGGAGATTAACAGATACGCAGTATTTT.

V gene TRBV29-1 combines with J gene TRBJ1-4; the D gene is possibly TRBD1 (5 bases). The germline V and J ends were trimmed by 5 bases and 4 bases, with 17 bases remaining between them. In germline, CDR1 is SQVTM, CDR2 ANQGSEA. There are 15 residues in the CDR3. The CDR3, as DNA: TGCAGCGTTCCCGGGTCGGGGGGAGGTAATGAAAAACTGTTTTTT. Translated, it gives CSVPGSGGGNEKLFF.

The chain is built from TRBV9 and TRBJ1-1; 9 bases are a match to TRBD1. The J segment lost 10 bases and the V segment lost 3 bases, leaving 13 bases of the junction unmatched. CDR3 length: 15 residues. Germline V lookup: CDR1 SGDLS, CDR2 YYNGEE. The CDR3 DNA reads as TGTGCCAGCAGCGCAACCGACAGGGGGTTACCGGGAGCTTTCTTT. It encodes CASSATDRGLPGAFF.

The chain carries TRBV2 and TRBJ2-7, with 11 positions matching TRBD2. The CDR3 length is 14 residues. Germline lookup yields CDR1 SNHLY and CDR2 FYNNEI. Trimming removed 3 bases from V and 6 bases from J; junction bases left unmatched: 4. As DNA, the CDR3 is TGTGCCAGCAGTGATCCGGGACTAGCGGCCGAGCAGTACTTC. Amino acids: CASSDPGLAAEQYF.

This chain links TRBV2 with TRBJ1-5; maybe TRBD1 (5 bases). Germline loops: CDR1 SNHLY, CDR2 FYNNEI. Between the trimmed V and J ends, which lost 7 bases and 6 bases, there was a span of 13 bases. This CDR3 comprises 13 residues. CDR3 in DNA: TGTGCCAGCAAGGGCTCAGGGTCTCAGCCCCAGCATTTT. Translated: CASKGSGSQPQHF.

The rearrangement joins TRBV7-8 to TRBJ2-1; D remains unclear. V was shortened by 2 bases and J by 0 bases, with 11 bases between the two germline ends. This CDR3 has 16 residues. In germline, CDR1 is SGHVS, CDR2 FQNEAQ. DNA of the CDR3: TGTGCCAGCAGCTTAATCCCGGAGAGCTCCTACAATGAGCAGTTCTTC. Amino acid sequence: CASSLIPESSYNEQFF. Using reference TRBV7-8 and TRBJ2-1 for the parts outside the CDR3, the full variable domain is GAGVSQSPRYKVAKRGQDVALRCDPISGHVSLFWYQQALGQGPEFLTYFQNEAQLDKSGLPSDRFFAERPEGSVSTLKIQRTQQEDSAVYLCASSLIPESSYNEQFFGPGTRLTVL.

The chain uses TRBV19 and TRBJ2-7; D gene unclear. Germline V gene data show CDR1 as LNHDA and CDR2 as SQIVND (reference sequence). The germline V and J ends were trimmed by 5 bases and 3 bases, with 8 bases remaining between them. CDR3 size: 12 residues. The CDR3 coding sequence is TGTGCCAGTAGTGGCCCGGGCTACGAGCAGTACTTC. This codes for CASSGPGYEQYF.

The rearrangement uses TRBV6-6 and TRBJ1-6; D unresolved. The germline V gene has CDR1 MNHNY and CDR2 SVGAGI (reference sequence). CDR3 length: 13 residues. Trimming cost V 6 bases and J 8 bases, with 11 bases left between them. The CDR3 loop is CASRGLRDSPLHF. CDR3 DNA sequence: TGTGCCAGCAGAGGATTGCGGGATTCACCCCTCCACTTT.

The CDR3 nucleotides read TGTGCCAGCAGTTTAGCGGTCTATGGCTACACCTTC. Protein product: CASSLAVYGYTF. V and J are TRBV28 and TRBJ1-2; D uncertain. Trimming cost V 2 bases and J 4 bases, with 5 bases left between them. CDR1 and CDR2 (germline): MDHEN, SYDVKM. The CDR3 length is 12 residues.

This clone was seen a handful of times. This chain links TRBV27 with TRBJ1-2; D gene unclear. V lost 7 bases and J lost 2, with 14 bases in between. Germline CDR1 reads MNHEY; CDR2 reads SMNVEV (reference sequence). The CDR3 spans 14 residues. Written as DNA, the CDR3 is TGTGCCAGCAAGAATGGCCAGGTGAACTATGGCTACACCTTC. This encodes CASKNGQVNYGYTF.

This CDR3 is CASSPPGTNYNEQFF. DNA of the CDR3: TGTGCCAGCAGCCCGCCCGGGACTAACTACAATGAGCAGTTCTTC. This chain uses TRBV11-3 with TRBJ2-1; 7 bases line up with TRBD2. Germline V gives CDR1 SGHNT, CDR2 YENEEA. After removal of 5 bases from V and 3 bases from J, the junction contained 7 bases not matched to a gene. The CDR3 length is 15 residues.

The V call is TRBV6-5, the J call TRBJ1-1; unclear D gene. This CDR3 spans 11 amino acids. Per germline, CDR1 MNHEY and CDR2 SVGAGI. V shed 8 bases and J shed 0 bases, with 4 bases lying between them. The CDR3 protein is CASGMNTEAFF. In DNA, the CDR3 is TGTGCCAGCGGCATGAACACTGAAGCTTTCTTT.

This CDR3 reads CASSIFGPNEQFF. CDR3 coding DNA: TGTGCCAGTAGTATTTTCGGTCCCAATGAGCAGTTCTTC. The J gene is TRBJ2-1, the V gene TRBV19; D gene uncertain. V was pared by 3 bases and J by 6 bases, with 9 bases between. From germline, CDR1 is LNHDA and CDR2 SQIVND (reference sequence). This CDR3 spans 13 amino acids.

This clone was observed once. This sequence joins TRBV30 and TRBJ2-3, with 8 nucleotides matching TRBD2. CDR3 size: 14 residues. Germline V gives CDR1 GTSNPN, CDR2 SVGIG (reference sequence). V lost 3 bases, J lost 4 bases, and 6 bases stayed unmatched. In nucleotides, the CDR3 is TGTGCCTGGAGAAAGGCGGGAGGTCCAGATACGCAGTATTTT. It translates to CAWRKAGGPDTQYF.